The clone carrying this T cell receptor (beta chain) has at least ten counts. The antigen remains unidentified. Full-length variable regions came from constant-region reverse primers plus semi-nested Nested Universal Primer A PCR. TCRdb re-analysed the 5' RACE reads in MiXCR, keeping a single row per CDR3 protein. Seen here are about 42,000 distinct CDR3 sequences, less than 25% observed once, and the top ten hold just over 4%. Study-wide points: The larger-cohort validation was restricted to a single TCR beta V-J rearrangement rather than whole repertoires. The TCR gene usage of tumor memory CD4+ T cells clustered together with blood and lymph node memory CD4+ cells and with lymph node naive CD4+ cells. Tumor Tregs overlapped most with tumor, then blood, naive CD4+ cells.

Trimming cost V 3 bases and J 0 bases, with 13 bases left between them. Germline V gene lookup returns CDR1 SGHKS and CDR2 YYEKEE (reference sequence). This CDR3 comprises 15 residues. Tregs were sorted as CD4+CD25+CD127-/low cells. The TCR sequence derives from a female donor with breast cancer. The material sequenced was Tregs sorted from blood. V usage is TRBV5-5 and J usage is TRBJ2-7; possibly TRBD1 for D (6 bases). CDR3 residues: CASSSRGMSSYEQYF. CDR3 DNA sequence: TGTGCCAGCAGCTCAAGGGGGATGAGCTCCTACGAGCAGTACTTC.